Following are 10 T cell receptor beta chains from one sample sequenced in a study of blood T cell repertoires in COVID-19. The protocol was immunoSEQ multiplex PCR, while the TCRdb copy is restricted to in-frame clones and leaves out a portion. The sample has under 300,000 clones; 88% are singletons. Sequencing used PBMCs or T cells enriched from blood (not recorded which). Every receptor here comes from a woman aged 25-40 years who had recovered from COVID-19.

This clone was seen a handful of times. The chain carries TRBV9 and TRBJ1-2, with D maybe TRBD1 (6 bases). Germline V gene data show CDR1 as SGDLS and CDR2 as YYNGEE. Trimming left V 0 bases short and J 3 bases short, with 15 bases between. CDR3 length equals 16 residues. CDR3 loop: CASSVDAGDGDYGYTF. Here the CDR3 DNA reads TGTGCCAGCAGCGTAGATGCAGGGGATGGGGACTATGGCTACACCTTC.

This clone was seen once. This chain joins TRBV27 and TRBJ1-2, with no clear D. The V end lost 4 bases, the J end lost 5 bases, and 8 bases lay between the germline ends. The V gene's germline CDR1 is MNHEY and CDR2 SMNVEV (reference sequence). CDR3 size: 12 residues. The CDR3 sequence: CASSSSTYGYTF. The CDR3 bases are TGTGCCAGCAGTTCGTCCACTTATGGCTACACCTTC.

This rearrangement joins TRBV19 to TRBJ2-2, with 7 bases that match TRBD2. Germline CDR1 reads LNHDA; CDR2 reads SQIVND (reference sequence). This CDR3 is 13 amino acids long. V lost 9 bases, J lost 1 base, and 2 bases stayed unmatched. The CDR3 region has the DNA TGTGCCAGCGGGAGGTGGAACACCGGGGAGCTGTTTTTT. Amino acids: CASGRWNTGELFF.

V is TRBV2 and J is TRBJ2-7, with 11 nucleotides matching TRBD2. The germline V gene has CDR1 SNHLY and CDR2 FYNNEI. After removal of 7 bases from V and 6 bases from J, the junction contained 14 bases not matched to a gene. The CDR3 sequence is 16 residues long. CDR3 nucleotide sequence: TGTGCCAGCAAAATCACTAGCGGGAGCCCCTCTGGCGAGCAGTACTTC. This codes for CASKITSGSPSGEQYF.

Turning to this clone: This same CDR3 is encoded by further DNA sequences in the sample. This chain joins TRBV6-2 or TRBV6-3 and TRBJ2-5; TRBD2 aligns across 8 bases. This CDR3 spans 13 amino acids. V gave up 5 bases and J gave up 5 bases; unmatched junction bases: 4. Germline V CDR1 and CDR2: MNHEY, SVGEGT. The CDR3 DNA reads TGTGCCAGCAGTGGACTAGCCCAGGAGACCCAGTACTTC. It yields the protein CASSGLAQETQYF.

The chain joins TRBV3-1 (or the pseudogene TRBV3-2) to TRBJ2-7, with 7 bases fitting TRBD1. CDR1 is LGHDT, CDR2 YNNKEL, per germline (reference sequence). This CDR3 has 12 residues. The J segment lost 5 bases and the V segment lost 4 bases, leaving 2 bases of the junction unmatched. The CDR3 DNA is TGTGCCAGCAGCCCGACAGGGAACGAGCAGTACTTC. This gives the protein CASSPTGNEQYF.

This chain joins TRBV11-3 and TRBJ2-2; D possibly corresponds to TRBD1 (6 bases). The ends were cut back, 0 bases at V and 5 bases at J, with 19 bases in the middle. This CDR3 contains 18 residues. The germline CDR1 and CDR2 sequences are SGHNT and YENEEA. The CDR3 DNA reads TGTGCCAGCAGCTTAGACATTTGGGGGCAGTTTAAGACCGGGGAGCTGTTTTTT. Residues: CASSLDIWGQFKTGELFF.

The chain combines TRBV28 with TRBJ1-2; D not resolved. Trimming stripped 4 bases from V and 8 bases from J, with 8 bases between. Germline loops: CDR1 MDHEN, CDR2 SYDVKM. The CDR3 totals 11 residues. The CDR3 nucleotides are TGTGCCAGCAGTTCCCAGTTGGGCTACACCTTC. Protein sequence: CASSSQLGYTF.

CDR3 sequence reads: CASSSLSGGAGETQYF. The CDR3 nucleotides read TGTGCCAGCAGCTCTCTCAGCGGGGGGGCTGGGGAGACCCAGTACTTC. The chain employs TRBV7-8 and TRBJ2-5; 10 bases are a match to TRBD2. The CDR3 loop spans 16 amino acids. With V trimmed by 4 bases and J by 5 bases, 10 bases remained unmatched. Germline lookup yields CDR1 SGHVS and CDR2 FQNEAQ.

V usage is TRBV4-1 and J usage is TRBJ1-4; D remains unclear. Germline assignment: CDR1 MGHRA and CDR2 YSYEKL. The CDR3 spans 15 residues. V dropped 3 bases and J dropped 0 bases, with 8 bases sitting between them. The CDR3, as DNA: TGCGCCAGCAGCCATGAGCCTGCAACTAATGAAAAACTGTTTTTT. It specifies CASSHEPATNEKLFF.